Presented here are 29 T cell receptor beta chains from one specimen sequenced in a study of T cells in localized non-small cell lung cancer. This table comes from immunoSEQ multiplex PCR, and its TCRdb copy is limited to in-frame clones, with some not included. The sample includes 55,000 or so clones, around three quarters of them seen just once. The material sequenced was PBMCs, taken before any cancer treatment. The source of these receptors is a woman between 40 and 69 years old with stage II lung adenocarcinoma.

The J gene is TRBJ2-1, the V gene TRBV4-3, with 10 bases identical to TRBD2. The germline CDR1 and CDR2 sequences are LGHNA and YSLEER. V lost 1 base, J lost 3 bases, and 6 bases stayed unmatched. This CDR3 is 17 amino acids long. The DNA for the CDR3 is TGCGCCAGCAGCCAAGGGTGGGGGACTAGCGACTACAATGAGCAGTTCTTC. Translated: CASSQGWGTSDYNEQFF.

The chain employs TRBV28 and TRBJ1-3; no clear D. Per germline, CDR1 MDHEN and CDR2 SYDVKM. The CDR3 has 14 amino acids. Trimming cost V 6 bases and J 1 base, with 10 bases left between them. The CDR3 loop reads CASSRRWSGNTIYF. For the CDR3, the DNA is TGTGCCAGCAGCCGACGGTGGTCTGGAAACACCATATATTTT. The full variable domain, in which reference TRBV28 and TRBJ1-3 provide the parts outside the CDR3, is DVKVTQSSRYLVKRTGEKVFLECVQDMDHENMFWYRQDPGLGLRLIYFSYDVKMKEKGDIPEGYSVSREKKERFSLILESASTNQTSMYLCASSRRWSGNTIYFGEGSWLTVV.

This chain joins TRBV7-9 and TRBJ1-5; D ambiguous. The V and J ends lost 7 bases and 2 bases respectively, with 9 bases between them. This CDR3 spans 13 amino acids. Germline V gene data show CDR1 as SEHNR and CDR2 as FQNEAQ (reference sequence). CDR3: CASTDGGNQPQHF. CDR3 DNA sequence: TGTGCCAGCACCGATGGGGGCAATCAGCCCCAGCATTTT.

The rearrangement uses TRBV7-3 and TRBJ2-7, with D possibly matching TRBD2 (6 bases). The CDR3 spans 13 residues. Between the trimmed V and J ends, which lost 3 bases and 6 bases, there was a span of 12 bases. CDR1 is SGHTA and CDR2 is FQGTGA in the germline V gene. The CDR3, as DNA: TGTGCCAGCAGCTTCCCGGGGGTGCCCGAGCAGTACTTC. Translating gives CASSFPGVPEQYF.

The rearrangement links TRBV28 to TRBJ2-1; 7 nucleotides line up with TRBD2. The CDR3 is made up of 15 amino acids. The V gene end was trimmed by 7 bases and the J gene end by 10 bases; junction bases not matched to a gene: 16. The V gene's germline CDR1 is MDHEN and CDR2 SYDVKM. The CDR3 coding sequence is TGTGCCAGCAACAAGGGAGGGGAGAGCTACGGGGAGCAGTTCTTC. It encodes CASNKGGESYGEQFF. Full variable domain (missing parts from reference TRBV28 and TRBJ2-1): DVKVTQSSRYLVKRTGEKVFLECVQDMDHENMFWYRQDPGLGLRLIYFSYDVKMKEKGDIPEGYSVSREKKERFSLILESASTNQTSMYLCASNKGGESYGEQFFGPGTRLTVL.

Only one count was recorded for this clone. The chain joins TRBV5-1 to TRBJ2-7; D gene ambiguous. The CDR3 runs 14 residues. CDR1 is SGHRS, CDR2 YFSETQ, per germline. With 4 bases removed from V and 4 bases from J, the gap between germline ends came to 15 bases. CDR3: CASSIGAGAYEQYF. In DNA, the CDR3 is TGCGCCAGCAGCATTGGTGCTGGAGCGTACGAGCAGTACTTC.

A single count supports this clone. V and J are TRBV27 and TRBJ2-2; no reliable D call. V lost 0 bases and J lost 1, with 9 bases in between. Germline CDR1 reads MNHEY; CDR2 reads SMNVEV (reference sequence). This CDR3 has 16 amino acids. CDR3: CASSLSATMNTGELFF. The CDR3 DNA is TGTGCCAGCAGTTTATCCGCCACCATGAACACCGGGGAGCTGTTTTTT.

CDR3 protein: CASSGQGFGGYTF. In nucleotides, the CDR3 is TGTGCCAGCAGTGGGCAGGGTTTTGGTGGCTACACCTTC. This chain joins TRBV27 and TRBJ1-2; D might be TRBD1 (5 bases). V was pared by 5 bases and J by 7 bases, with 14 bases between. This CDR3 is 13 amino acids long. Looked up from germline, CDR1 is MNHEY and CDR2 is SMNVEV (reference sequence).

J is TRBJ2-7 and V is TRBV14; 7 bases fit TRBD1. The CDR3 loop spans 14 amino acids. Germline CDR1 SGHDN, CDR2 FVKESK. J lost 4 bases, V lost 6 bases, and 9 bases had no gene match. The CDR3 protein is CASSLRDRQYEQYF. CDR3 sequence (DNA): TGTGCCAGCAGTCTTAGGGACAGACAATACGAGCAGTACTTC. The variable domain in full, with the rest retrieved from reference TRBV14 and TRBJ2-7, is EAGVTQFPSHSVIEKGQTVTLRCDPISGHDNLYWYRRVMGKEIKFLLHFVKESKQDESGMPNNRFLAERTGGTYSTLKVQPAELEDSGVYFCASSLRDRQYEQYFGPGTRLTVT.

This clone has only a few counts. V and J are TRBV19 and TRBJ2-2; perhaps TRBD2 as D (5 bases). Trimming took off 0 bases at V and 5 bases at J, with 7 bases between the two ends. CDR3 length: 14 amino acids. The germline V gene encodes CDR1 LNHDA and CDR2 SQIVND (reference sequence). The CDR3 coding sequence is TGTGCCAGTAGTATAGATCGGGGTACCGGGGAGCTGTTTTTT. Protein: CASSIDRGTGELFF.

CDR3: CATSDRGNEKLFF. CDR3 nucleotide sequence: TGTGCCACCAGCGATAGAGGGAATGAAAAACTGTTTTTT. The V call is TRBV15, the J call TRBJ1-4; D not resolved. Trimming stripped 5 bases from V and 5 bases from J, with 9 bases between. Germline V lookup: CDR1 LNHNV, CDR2 YYDKDF (reference sequence). CDR3 length: 13 residues. Full variable domain (rest looked up from reference TRBV15 and TRBJ1-4): DAMVIQNPRYQVTQFGKPVTLSCSQTLNHNVMYWYQQKSSQAPKLLFHYYDKDFNNEADTPDNFQSRRPNTSFCFLDIRSPGLGDTAMYLCATSDRGNEKLFFGSGTQLSVL.

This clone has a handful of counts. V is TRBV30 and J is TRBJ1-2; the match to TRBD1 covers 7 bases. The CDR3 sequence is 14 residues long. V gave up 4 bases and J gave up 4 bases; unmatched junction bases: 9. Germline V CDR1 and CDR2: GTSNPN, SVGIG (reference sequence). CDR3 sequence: CAWIKPAGGYGYTF. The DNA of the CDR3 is TGTGCCTGGATTAAGCCGGCAGGGGGCTATGGCTACACCTTC.

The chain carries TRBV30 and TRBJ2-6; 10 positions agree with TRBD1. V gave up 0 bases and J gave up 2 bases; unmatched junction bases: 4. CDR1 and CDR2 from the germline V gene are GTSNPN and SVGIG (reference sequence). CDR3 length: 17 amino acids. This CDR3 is CAWSVGQGSAGANVLTF. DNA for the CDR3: TGTGCCTGGAGTGTGGGACAGGGGAGCGCTGGGGCCAACGTCCTGACTTTC.

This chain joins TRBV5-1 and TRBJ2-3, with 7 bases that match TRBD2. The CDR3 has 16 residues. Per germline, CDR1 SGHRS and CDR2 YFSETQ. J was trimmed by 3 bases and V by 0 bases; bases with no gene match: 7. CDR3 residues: CASSLDGGGSTDTQYF. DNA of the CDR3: TGCGCCAGCAGCTTGGATGGCGGGGGTAGTACAGATACGCAGTATTTT.

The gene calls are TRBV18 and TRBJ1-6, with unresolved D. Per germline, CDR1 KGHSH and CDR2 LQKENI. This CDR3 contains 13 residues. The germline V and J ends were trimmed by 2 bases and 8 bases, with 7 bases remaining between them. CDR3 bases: TGTGCCAGCTCACCAGGTGGGGATTCACCCCTCCACTTT. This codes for CASSPGGDSPLHF.

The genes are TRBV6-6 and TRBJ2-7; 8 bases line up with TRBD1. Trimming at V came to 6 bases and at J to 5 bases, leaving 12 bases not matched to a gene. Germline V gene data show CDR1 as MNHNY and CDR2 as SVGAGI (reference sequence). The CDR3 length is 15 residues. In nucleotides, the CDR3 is TGTGCCAGCAGCCCAACAGGGGGGATCGTACACGAGCAGTACTTC. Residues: CASSPTGGIVHEQYF.

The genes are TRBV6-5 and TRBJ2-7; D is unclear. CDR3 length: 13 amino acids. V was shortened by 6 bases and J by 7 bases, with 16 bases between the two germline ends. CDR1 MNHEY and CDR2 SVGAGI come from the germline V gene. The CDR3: CASSPSPLREQYF. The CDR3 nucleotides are TGTGCCAGCAGCCCGAGCCCACTCAGAGAGCAGTACTTC.

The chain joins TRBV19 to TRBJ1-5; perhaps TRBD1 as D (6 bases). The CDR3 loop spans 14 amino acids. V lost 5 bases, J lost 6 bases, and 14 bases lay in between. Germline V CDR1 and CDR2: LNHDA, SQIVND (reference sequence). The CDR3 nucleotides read TGTGCCAGTAGTGGTAGGGGGGCCGGTCAGCCCCAGCATTTT. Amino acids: CASSGRGAGQPQHF.

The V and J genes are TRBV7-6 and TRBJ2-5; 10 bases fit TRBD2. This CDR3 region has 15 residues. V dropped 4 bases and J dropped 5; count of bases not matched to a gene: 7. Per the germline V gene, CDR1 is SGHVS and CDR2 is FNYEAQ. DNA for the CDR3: TGTGCCAGCAGCTCCCTAGCGGGGGCTGGGGAGACCCAGTACTTC. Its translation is CASSSLAGAGETQYF.

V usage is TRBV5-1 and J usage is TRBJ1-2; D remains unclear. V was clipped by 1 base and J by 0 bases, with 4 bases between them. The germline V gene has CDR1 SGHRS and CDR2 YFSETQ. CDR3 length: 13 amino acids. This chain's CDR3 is CASSLTANYGYTF. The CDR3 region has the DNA TGCGCCAGCAGCTTGACAGCTAACTATGGCTACACCTTC.

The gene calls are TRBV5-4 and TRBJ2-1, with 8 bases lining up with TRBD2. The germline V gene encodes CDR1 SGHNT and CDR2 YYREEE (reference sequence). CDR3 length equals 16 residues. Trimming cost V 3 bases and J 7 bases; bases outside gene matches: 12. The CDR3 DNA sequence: TGTGCCAGCAGCTCTAACGGGGGGGCCGGGGTGAATGAGCAGTTCTTC. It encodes CASSSNGGAGVNEQFF.

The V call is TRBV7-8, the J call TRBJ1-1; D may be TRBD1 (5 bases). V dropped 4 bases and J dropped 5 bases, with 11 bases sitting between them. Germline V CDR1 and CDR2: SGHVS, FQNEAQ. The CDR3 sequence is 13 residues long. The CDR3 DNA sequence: TGTGCCAGCAGCTCCTTACGGGGGACTGAAGCTTTCTTT. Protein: CASSSLRGTEAFF.

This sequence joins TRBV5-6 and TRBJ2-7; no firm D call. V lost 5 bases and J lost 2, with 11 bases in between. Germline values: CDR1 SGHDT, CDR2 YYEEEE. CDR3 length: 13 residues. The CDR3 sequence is CASRMWDTYEQYF. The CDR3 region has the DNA TGTGCCAGCAGGATGTGGGATACCTACGAGCAGTACTTC.

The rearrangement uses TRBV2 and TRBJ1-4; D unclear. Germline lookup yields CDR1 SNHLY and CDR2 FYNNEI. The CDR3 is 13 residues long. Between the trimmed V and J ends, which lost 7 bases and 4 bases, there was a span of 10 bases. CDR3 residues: CASTGRLNEKLFF. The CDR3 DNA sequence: TGTGCCAGCACCGGGAGGCTTAATGAAAAACTGTTTTTT.

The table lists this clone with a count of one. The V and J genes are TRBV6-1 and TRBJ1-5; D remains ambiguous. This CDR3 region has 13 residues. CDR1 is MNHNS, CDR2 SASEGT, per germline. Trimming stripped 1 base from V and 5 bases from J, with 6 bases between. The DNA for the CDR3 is TGTGCCAGCAGTGAAGAAGAAGATCAGCCCCAGCATTTT. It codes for CASSEEEDQPQHF.

The CDR3, as DNA: TGTGCCAGCGGAAACAGGGGGCTCACCGGGGAGCTGTTTTTT. This encodes CASGNRGLTGELFF. The rearrangement links TRBV28 to TRBJ2-2, with 9 nucleotides matching TRBD1. The trim removed 8 bases at V and 4 bases at J, leaving 5 bases unmatched. This CDR3 has 14 residues. Germline V gene data show CDR1 as MDHEN and CDR2 as SYDVKM.

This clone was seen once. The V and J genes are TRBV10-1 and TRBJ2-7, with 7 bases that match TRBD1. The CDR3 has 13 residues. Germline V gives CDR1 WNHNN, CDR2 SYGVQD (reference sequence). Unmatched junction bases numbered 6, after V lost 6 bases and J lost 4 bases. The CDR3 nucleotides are TGCGCCAGCAGCGGACAGGCGGCATACGAGCAGTACTTC. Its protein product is CASSGQAAYEQYF.

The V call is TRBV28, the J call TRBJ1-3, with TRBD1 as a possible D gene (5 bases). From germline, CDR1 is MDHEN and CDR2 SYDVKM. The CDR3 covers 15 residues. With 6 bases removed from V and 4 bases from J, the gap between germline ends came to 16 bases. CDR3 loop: CASSNGQPRGNTIYF. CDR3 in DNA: TGTGCCAGCAGCAACGGACAACCCCGCGGAAACACCATATATTTT.

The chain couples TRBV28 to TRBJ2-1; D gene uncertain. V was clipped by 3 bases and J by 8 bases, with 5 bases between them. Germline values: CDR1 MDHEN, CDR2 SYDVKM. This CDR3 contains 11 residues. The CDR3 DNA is TGTGCCAGCAGTTTTGTCCATGAGCAGTTCTTC. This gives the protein CASSFVHEQFF.